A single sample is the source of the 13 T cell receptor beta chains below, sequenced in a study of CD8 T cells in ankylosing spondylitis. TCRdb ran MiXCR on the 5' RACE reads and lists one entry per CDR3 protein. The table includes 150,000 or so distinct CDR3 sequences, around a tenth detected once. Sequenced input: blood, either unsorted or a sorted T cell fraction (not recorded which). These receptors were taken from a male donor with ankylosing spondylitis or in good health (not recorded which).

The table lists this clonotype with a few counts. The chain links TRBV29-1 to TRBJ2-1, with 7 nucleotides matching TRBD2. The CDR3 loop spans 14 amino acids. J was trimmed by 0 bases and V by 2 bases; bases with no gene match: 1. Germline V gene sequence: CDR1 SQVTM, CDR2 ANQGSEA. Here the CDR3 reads CSVELADSYNEQFF. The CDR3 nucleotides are TGCAGCGTTGAACTAGCGGACTCCTACAATGAGCAGTTCTTC.

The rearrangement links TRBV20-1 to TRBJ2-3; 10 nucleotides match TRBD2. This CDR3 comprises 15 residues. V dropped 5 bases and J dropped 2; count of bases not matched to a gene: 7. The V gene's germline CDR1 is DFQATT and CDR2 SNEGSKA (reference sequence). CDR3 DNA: TGCAGTGCTGGGCGTCTAGCGGGAGCCACAGATACGCAGTATTTT. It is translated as CSAGRLAGATDTQYF.

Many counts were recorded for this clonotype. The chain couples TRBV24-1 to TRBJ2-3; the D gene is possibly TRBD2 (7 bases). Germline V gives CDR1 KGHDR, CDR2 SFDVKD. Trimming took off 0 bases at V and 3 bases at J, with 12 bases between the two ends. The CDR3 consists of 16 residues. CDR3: CATSDLSRGGTDTQYF. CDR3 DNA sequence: TGTGCCACCAGTGATTTGAGCAGGGGAGGGACAGATACGCAGTATTTT.

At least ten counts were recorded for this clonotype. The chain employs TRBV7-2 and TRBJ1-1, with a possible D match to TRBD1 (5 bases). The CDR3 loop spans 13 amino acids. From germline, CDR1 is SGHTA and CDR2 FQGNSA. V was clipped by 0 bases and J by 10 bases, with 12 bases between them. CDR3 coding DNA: TGTGCCAGCAGCTTAGCGGGCAGGGATCGAGCTTTCTTT. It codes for CASSLAGRDRAFF.

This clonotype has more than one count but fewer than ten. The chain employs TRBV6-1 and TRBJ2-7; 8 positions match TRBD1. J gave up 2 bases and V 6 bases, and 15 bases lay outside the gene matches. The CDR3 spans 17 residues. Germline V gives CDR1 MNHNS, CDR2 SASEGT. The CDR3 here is CASSPDRGLDATYEQYF. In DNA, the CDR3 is TGTGCCAGCAGCCCCGACAGGGGTCTAGATGCTACCTACGAGCAGTACTTC.

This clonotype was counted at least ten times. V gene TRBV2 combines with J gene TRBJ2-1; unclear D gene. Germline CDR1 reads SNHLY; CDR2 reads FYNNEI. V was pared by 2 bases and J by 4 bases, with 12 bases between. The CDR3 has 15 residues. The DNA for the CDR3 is TGTGCCAGCAGTGAATTCCGCTTCGATTACAATGAGCAGTTCTTC. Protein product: CASSEFRFDYNEQFF. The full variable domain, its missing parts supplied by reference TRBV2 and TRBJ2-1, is EPEVTQTPSHQVTQMGQEVILRCVPISNHLYFYWYRQILGQKVEFLVSFYNNEISEKSEIFDDQFSVERPDGSNFTLKIRSTKLEDSAMYFCASSEFRFDYNEQFFGPGTRLTVL.

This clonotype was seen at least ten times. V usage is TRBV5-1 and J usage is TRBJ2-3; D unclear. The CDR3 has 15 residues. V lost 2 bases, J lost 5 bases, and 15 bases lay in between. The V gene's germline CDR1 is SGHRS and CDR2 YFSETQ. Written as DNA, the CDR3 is TGCGCCAGCAGCTTCGGGCTAAGGAGTGAAGATACGCAGTATTTT. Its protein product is CASSFGLRSEDTQYF.

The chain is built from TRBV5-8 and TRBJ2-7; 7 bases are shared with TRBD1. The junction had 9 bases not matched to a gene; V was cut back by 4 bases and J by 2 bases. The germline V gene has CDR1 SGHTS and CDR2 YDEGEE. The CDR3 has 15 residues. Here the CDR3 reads CASSVGGTDAYEQYF. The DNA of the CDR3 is TGTGCCAGCAGCGTAGGTGGGACAGACGCCTACGAGCAGTACTTC.

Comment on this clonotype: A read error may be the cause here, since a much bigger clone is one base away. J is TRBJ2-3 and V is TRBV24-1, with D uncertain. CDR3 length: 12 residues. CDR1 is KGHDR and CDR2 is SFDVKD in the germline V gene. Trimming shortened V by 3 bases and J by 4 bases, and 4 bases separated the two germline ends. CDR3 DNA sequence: TGTGCCACCAGTGATGGCGCAGATACGCAGTATTTT. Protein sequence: CATSDGADTQYF.

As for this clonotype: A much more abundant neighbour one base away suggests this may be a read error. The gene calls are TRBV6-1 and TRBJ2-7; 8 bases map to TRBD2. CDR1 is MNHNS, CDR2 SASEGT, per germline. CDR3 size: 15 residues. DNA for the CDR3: TGTTCCAGCAGTGCCCTTGGGACTAGCTCCTACGAGCAGTACTTC. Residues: CSSSALGTSSYEQYF.

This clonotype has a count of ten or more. CDR3 residues: CASSPLRGAGGRNEQFF. The CDR3 coding sequence is TGTGCCAGCAGTCCCTTAAGGGGGGCGGGAGGGCGGAATGAGCAGTTCTTC. The genes are TRBV12-3 or TRBV12-4 and TRBJ2-1; 9 bases line up with TRBD2. The CDR3 totals 17 residues. V lost 5 bases to trimming and J lost 7 bases; unmatched junction nucleotides: 15.

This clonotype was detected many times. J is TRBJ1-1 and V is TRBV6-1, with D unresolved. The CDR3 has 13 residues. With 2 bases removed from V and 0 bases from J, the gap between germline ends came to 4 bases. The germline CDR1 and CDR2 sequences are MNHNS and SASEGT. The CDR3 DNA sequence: TGTGCCAGCAGTGAAACTCTGAACACTGAAGCTTTCTTT. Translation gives CASSETLNTEAFF.

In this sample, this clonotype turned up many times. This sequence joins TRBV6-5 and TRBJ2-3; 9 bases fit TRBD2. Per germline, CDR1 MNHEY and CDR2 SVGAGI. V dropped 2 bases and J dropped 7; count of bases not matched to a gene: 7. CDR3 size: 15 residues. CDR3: CASSYGRAGGHTQYF. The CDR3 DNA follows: TGTGCCAGCAGTTACGGTAGAGCGGGGGGCCATACGCAGTATTTT.